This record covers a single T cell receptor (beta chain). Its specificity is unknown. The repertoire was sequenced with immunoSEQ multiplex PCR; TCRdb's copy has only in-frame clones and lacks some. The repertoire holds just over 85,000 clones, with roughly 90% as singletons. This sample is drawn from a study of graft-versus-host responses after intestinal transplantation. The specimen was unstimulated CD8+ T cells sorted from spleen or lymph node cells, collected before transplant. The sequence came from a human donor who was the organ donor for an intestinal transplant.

DNA of the CDR3: TGCAGCGTTGAAGTGGCAGGATCCTACGAGCAGTACTTC. It is translated as CSVEVAGSYEQYF. The chain is built from TRBV29-1 and TRBJ2-7; no clear D gene. Germline CDR1 SQVTM, CDR2 ANQGSEA. This CDR3 region has 13 residues. With 1 base removed from V and 1 base from J, the gap between germline ends came to 8 bases.